The T cell receptor beta chain under discussion was sequenced for a study of blood T cells in healthy people across ages. Study-wide results and limits: Per million T cells, TCR beta diversity dropped about linearly as age rose. Strong correlation linked observed beta diversity and percent naive T cells. In the absence of known donor CMV status, changes in expanded clonotypes were possibly confounded.

A sample-barcoded 5' primer and a J-beta primer mix were used in a second PCR of roughly 7 to 11 cycles. TCRdb re-derived calls from the 5' RACE reads in MiXCR, one entry per CDR3 protein. The table includes 1 million to 1.2 million distinct CDR3 sequences, 35% to 40% detected once. V was pared by 4 bases and J by 2 bases, with 11 bases between. CDR3 size: 14 residues. Germline assignment: CDR1 SGDLS and CDR2 YYNGEE. This clonotype turned up a few times. Its antigen is unknown. The sample consisted of blood. This TCR came from a man between 18 and 29 years old in good health. The chain joins TRBV9 to TRBJ2-3; D gene ambiguous. CDR3 coding DNA: TGTGCCAGCAGCATTAGACCAGCCACAGATACGCAGTATTTT. Translation: CASSIRPATDTQYF.